Presented here are 20 T cell receptor beta chains from one specimen sequenced in a study of cytomegalovirus exposure and HLA in healthy donors. The PCR used 60 Vbeta and 13 Jbeta primers. Method: immunoSEQ multiplex PCR; TCRdb's copy keeps in-frame clones and lacks some. The table shows more than 150,000 clones, with over 80% occurring only once. Sequenced input: PBMCs. The receptors originated from a man between 35 and 55 years old in good health and CMV-seronegative.

The chain employs TRBV25-1 and TRBJ2-3; TRBD2 is a possible D gene (7 bases). Trimming pared 4 bases from V and 2 bases from J, leaving 13 bases between. The CDR3 is made up of 15 amino acids. Germline V gene sequence: CDR1 MGHDK, CDR2 SYGVNS. CDR3 in amino acids: CASSGRRGATDTQYF. DNA for the CDR3: TGTGCCAGCAGTGGACGACGGGGGGCCACAGATACGCAGTATTTT.

This clone was counted a single time. The rearrangement joins TRBV7-2 to TRBJ1-1, with D uncertain. Germline V gene sequence: CDR1 SGHTA, CDR2 FQGNSA. V lost 0 bases and J 8 bases, leaving 10 bases between the germline ends. CDR3 length equals 13 residues. The CDR3 sequence: CASSLAWEGEAFF. CDR3 coding DNA: TGTGCCAGCAGCTTAGCCTGGGAGGGAGAAGCTTTCTTT. Based on the CDR3 plus reference TRBV7-2 and TRBJ1-1, the full variable domain is GAGVSQSPSNKVTEKGKDVELRCDPISGHTALYWYRQSLGQGLEFLIYFQGNSAPDKSGLPSDRFSAERTGGSVSTLTIQRTQQEDSAVYLCASSLAWEGEAFFGQGTRLTVV.

This clone was seen only once. The chain combines TRBV20-1 with TRBJ1-2; D remains unclear. V was trimmed by 6 bases and J by 4 bases, leaving 9 bases between them. The germline gives CDR1 DFQATT, CDR2 SNEGSKA (reference sequence). The CDR3 runs to 11 residues. This chain's CDR3 is CSAAFSYGYTF. CDR3 nucleotide sequence: TGCAGTGCGGCATTCAGCTATGGCTACACCTTC.

The CDR3 here is CASSQGTEYGYTF. DNA of the CDR3: TGTGCCAGCAGCCAAGGGACAGAATATGGCTACACCTTC. The chain combines TRBV4-2 with TRBJ1-2, with D maybe TRBD1 (6 bases). The CDR3 runs 13 residues. The V end lost 1 base, the J end lost 5 bases, and 8 bases lay between the germline ends. Germline CDR1 LGHNA, CDR2 YNFKEQ.

The chain recombines TRBV6-5 with TRBJ2-7; 8 bases line up with TRBD1. The CDR3 is made up of 13 amino acids. CDR1 and CDR2 (germline): MNHEY, SVGAGI. Losses at the gene ends were 4 bases for V and 1 base for J; bases not matched to a gene: 0. CDR3 amino acids: CASSWDRSYEQYF. The CDR3 coding sequence is TGTGCCAGCAGTTGGGACAGGTCCTACGAGCAGTACTTC.

The chain is built from TRBV13 and TRBJ1-1; no reliable D call. CDR1 is PRHDT and CDR2 is FYEKMQ in the germline V gene (reference sequence). V dropped 5 bases and J dropped 4 bases, with 14 bases sitting between them. The CDR3 runs 14 residues. The CDR3 sequence: CASSLGRVGTEAFF. CDR3 in DNA: TGTGCCAGCAGCCTTGGTCGGGTCGGCACTGAAGCTTTCTTT.

This chain links TRBV6-5 with TRBJ1-1; 7 bases align to TRBD1. This CDR3 region has 14 residues. The V gene's germline CDR1 is MNHEY and CDR2 SVGAGI. The junction had 12 bases not matched to a gene; V was cut back by 6 bases and J by 8 bases. This CDR3 is CASSLFPGGAEAFF. Here the CDR3 DNA reads TGTGCCAGCAGCCTGTTTCCAGGGGGAGCCGAAGCTTTCTTT.

The rearrangement joins TRBV30 to TRBJ1-5; maybe TRBD1 (5 bases). There are 14 residues in the CDR3. In germline, CDR1 is GTSNPN, CDR2 SVGIG (reference sequence). V was clipped by 1 base and J by 7 bases, with 14 bases between them. CDR3 in DNA: TGTGCCTGGAGTGCACTGCCCAGGGTCCAGCCCCAGCATTTT. This codes for CAWSALPRVQPQHF.

This clone was observed a single time. This sequence joins TRBV4-3 and TRBJ2-3, with 9 positions matching TRBD1. Germline V gene data show CDR1 as LGHNA and CDR2 as YSLEER. V was clipped by 4 bases and J by 6 bases; unmatched bases: 14. The CDR3 covers 17 residues. The CDR3 coding sequence is TGCGCCAGCAGCCTTGAACCGGGACAGGGAGGGTGGGATACGCAGTATTTT. Translation gives CASSLEPGQGGWDTQYF.

The chain joins TRBV9 to TRBJ1-1, with unresolved D. V dropped 1 base and J dropped 8 bases, with 12 bases sitting between them. This CDR3 region has 13 residues. Germline V CDR1 and CDR2: SGDLS, YYNGEE. DNA for the CDR3: TGTGCCAGCAGCGTAATGGCAGGCGGGGAAGCTTTCTTT. Residues: CASSVMAGGEAFF. Looking up the rest from reference TRBV9 and TRBJ1-1 gives the full variable domain: DSGVTQTPKHLITATGQRVTLRCSPRSGDLSVYWYQQSLDQGLQFLIQYYNGEERAKGNILERFSAQQFPDLHSELNLSSLELGDSALYFCASSVMAGGEAFFGQGTRLTVV.

This clone was recorded once. This chain uses TRBV27 with TRBJ2-3; 7 bases are a match to TRBD1. Germline CDR1 and CDR2: MNHEY and SMNVEV (reference sequence). J lost 4 bases, V lost 5 bases, and 9 bases had no gene match. The CDR3 spans 15 residues. In DNA form, the CDR3 reads TGTGCCAGCAGTATCGGGACAGATTCGTCAGATACGCAGTATTTT. Protein: CASSIGTDSSDTQYF.

V usage is TRBV30 and J usage is TRBJ1-4; TRBD1 matches at 11 bases. The CDR3 consists of 15 residues. CDR1 and CDR2 from the germline V gene are GTSNPN and SVGIG (reference sequence). After removal of 4 bases from V and 7 bases from J, the junction contained 8 bases not matched to a gene. The CDR3 DNA sequence: TGTGCCTGGACCGCTCCGGGGACAGGGGGTGAAAAACTGTTTTTT. Protein: CAWTAPGTGGEKLFF.

The rearrangement links TRBV2 to TRBJ2-3, with TRBD2 matching 8 bases. V lost 3 bases, J lost 4 bases, and 9 bases stayed unmatched. This CDR3 comprises 16 residues. The germline gives CDR1 SNHLY, CDR2 FYNNEI. This CDR3 is CASSDRGSGESDTQYF. The CDR3 DNA sequence: TGTGCCAGCAGTGATCGGGGTAGCGGGGAGTCAGATACGCAGTATTTT.

The V call is TRBV28, the J call TRBJ1-2, with 8 bases matching TRBD1. Germline V gene sequence: CDR1 MDHEN, CDR2 SYDVKM. The J segment lost 0 bases and the V segment lost 6 bases, leaving 15 bases of the junction unmatched. The CDR3 has 18 amino acids. This CDR3 reads CASRGIQGAFVANYGYTF. The CDR3, as DNA: TGTGCCAGCAGAGGGATCCAGGGGGCGTTTGTAGCTAACTATGGCTACACCTTC.

V gene TRBV7-2 combines with J gene TRBJ2-3; TRBD2 matches at 14 bases. The germline CDR1 and CDR2 sequences are SGHTA and FQGNSA. This CDR3 is 17 amino acids long. J was trimmed by 4 bases and V by 3 bases; bases with no gene match: 6. For the CDR3, the DNA is TGTGCCAGCAGCTTCGTTACGACTAGCGGGGGGGCAGATACGCAGTATTTT. Its translation: CASSFVTTSGGADTQYF.

V gene TRBV5-1 combines with J gene TRBJ2-2, with TRBD2 identical over 8 bases. The J segment lost 7 bases and the V segment lost 7 bases, leaving 18 bases of the junction unmatched. CDR1 and CDR2 from the germline V gene are SGHRS and YFSETQ. The CDR3 covers 17 residues. The CDR3 nucleotides read TGCGCCAGCGCTTTACACCCGGGACTAGGAGTAAGCGGGGAGCTGTTTTTT. Translated, it gives CASALHPGLGVSGELFF.

The rearrangement joins TRBV4-3 to TRBJ1-2; D is perhaps TRBD1 (6 bases). V shed 4 bases and J shed 4 bases, with 13 bases lying between them. Germline assignment: CDR1 LGHNA and CDR2 YSLEER. CDR3 size: 14 residues. CDR3 nucleotides: TGCGCCAGCAGCCGTTCAGGGGAAGGCTATGGCTACACCTTC. Protein sequence: CASSRSGEGYGYTF.

The J gene is TRBJ2-2, the V gene TRBV29-1; the D is unclear. The CDR3 has 14 amino acids. In germline, CDR1 is SQVTM, CDR2 ANQGSEA. Trimming shortened V by 3 bases and J by 0 bases, and 8 bases separated the two germline ends. The CDR3 DNA follows: TGCAGCGTTGATGGTAGCTCGAACACCGGGGAGCTGTTTTTT. Amino acid sequence: CSVDGSSNTGELFF.

The chain has TRBV28 and TRBJ1-2, with TRBD1 identical over 7 bases. The CDR3 spans 15 residues. Per germline, CDR1 MDHEN and CDR2 SYDVKM. Trimming cost V 3 bases and J 5 bases; bases outside gene matches: 9. The CDR3 region has the DNA TGTGCCAGCAGTTTTGGAGACAGGGATGTTTATGGCTACACCTTC. As protein: CASSFGDRDVYGYTF.

The rearrangement links TRBV4-2 to TRBJ2-3; 10 nucleotides line up with TRBD2. Germline-derived CDR1 and CDR2 are LGHNA and YNFKEQ. This CDR3 has 16 residues. V shed 3 bases and J 5 bases; nucleotides not matched to a gene: 8. The CDR3 is CASSQESGRDRDTQYF. CDR3 bases: TGTGCCAGCAGCCAGGAAAGCGGGAGGGATAGAGATACGCAGTATTTT.